This T cell receptor beta chain was captured by sequencing in a study of blood T cells in healthy people across ages. The table lists this clonotype with a count of one. Primed by a sample-barcoded 5' primer and a J-beta primer mix, a second PCR proceeded for about 7 to 11 cycles. TCRdb fed the 5' RACE reads into MiXCR, producing one record per CDR3 protein. The sample has almost 550,000 distinct CDR3 sequences; around 24% are singletons. The CDR3 loop spans 15 amino acids. Between the trimmed V and J ends, which lost 3 bases and 1 base, there was a span of 15 bases. The germline V gene has CDR1 DFQATT and CDR2 SNEGSKA (reference sequence). A further study also used this sample, focusing on T cells of mothers and their children.

The receptor's source is a boy younger than 18 in good health. The sample comprised blood. The chain uses TRBV20-1 and TRBJ1-1; no definite D call. The CDR3 is CSASPLTLRNTEAFF. CDR3 nucleotide sequence: TGCAGTGCTAGCCCCCTGACACTCCGGAACACTGAAGCTTTCTTT.